This record covers a single T cell receptor beta chain. Its antigen is not known. Method: immunoSEQ multiplex PCR; TCRdb's copy keeps in-frame clones and lacks some. The sample carries around 15,000 clones, 70% to 90% recorded once. The source of the sample is a study of T cell repertoires in ileal Crohn's disease. In the study overall: At surgery, 30% to 35% of patients smoked, with median disease duration 7.9 years. All patients had surgery for stricturing (about 60%) or penetrating (about 40%) disease.

Trimming took 3 bases from V and 6 from J, leaving 15 bases between them. Germline V CDR1 and CDR2: KGHSH, LQKENI. The CDR3 contains 16 residues. Study outcomes and limitations: Active smokers at surgery had more clonal expansions than non-smokers. Mucosal expansions were suggested to be mainly CD8 T cells.

Sequences were obtained from ileal tissue. The sequence came from an adult with Crohn's disease. This chain links TRBV18 with TRBJ1-6, with D possibly TRBD1 on 5 matching bases. The CDR3 is CASSPLSGLSNSPLHF. In DNA, the CDR3 is TGTGCCAGCTCACCTCTCTCAGGGCTCTCTAATTCACCCCTCCACTTT.